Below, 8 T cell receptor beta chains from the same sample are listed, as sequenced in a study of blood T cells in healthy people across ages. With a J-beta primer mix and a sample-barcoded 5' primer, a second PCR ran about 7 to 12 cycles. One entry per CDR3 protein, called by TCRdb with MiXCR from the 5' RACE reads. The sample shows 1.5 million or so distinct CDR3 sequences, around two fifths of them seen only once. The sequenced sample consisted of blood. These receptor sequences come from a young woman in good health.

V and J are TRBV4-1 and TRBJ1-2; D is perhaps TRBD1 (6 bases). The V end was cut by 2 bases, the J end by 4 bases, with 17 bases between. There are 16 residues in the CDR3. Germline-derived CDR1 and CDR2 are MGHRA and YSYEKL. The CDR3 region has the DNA TGCGCCAGCAGCCAACGCACCCAAACAGGGTTCTATGGCTACACCTTC. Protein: CASSQRTQTGFYGYTF.

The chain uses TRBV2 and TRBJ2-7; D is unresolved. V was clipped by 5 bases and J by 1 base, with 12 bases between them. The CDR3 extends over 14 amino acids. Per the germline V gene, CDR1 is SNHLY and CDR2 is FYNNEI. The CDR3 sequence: CASSRTTSSYEQYF. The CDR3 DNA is TGTGCCAGCAGTCGAACGACTTCTTCCTACGAGCAGTACTTC.

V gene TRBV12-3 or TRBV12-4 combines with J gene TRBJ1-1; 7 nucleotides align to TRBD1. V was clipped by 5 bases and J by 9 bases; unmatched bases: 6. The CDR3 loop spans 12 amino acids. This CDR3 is CASSNTGVKAFF. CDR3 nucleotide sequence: TGTGCCAGCAGTAATACAGGGGTTAAAGCTTTCTTT.

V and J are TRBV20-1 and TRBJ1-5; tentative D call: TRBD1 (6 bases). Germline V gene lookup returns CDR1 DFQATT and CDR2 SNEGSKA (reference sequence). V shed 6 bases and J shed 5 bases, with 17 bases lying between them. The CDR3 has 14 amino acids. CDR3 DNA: TGCAGTGCCGCGGACAGAGGGGTGCATCAGCCCCAGCATTTT. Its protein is CSAADRGVHQPQHF.

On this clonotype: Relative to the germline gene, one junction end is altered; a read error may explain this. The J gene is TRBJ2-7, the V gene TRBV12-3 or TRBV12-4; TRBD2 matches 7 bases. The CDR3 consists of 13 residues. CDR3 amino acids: CASSLADLYEQYF. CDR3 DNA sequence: TGTGCCAGCAGTCTAGCGGATCTCTACGAGCAGTACTTC.

The DNA for the CDR3 is TGCAGTGCTCCCTCTCGTACGGGGGATGATGAGCAGTTCTTC. This translates into CSAPSRTGDDEQFF. This chain connects TRBV20-1 to TRBJ2-1; a possible D gene is TRBD2 (6 bases). Per the germline V gene, CDR1 is DFQATT and CDR2 is SNEGSKA (reference sequence). V shed 5 bases and J shed 8 bases, with 19 bases lying between them. CDR3 size: 14 residues.

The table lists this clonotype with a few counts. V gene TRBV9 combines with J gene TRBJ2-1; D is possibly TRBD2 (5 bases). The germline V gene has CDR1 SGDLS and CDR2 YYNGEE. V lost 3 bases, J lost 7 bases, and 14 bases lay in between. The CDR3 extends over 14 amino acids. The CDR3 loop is CASSERTVGNEQFF. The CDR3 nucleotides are TGTGCCAGCAGCGAGCGGACGGTGGGGAATGAGCAGTTCTTC. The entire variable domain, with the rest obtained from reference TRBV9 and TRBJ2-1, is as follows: DSGVTQTPKHLITATGQRVTLRCSPRSGDLSVYWYQQSLDQGLQFLIQYYNGEERAKGNILERFSAQQFPDLHSELNLSSLELGDSALYFCASSERTVGNEQFFGPGTRLTVL.

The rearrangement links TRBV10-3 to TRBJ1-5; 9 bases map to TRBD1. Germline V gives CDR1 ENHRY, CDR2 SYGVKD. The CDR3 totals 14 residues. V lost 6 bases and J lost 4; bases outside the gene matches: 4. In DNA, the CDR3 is TGTGCCATCAGCGGCGGGACAGGGAATCAGCCCCAGCATTTT. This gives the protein CAISGGTGNQPQHF.